The clone carrying this T cell receptor beta chain has more than one count but fewer than ten. Its antigen is currently unknown. CDR1 is DFQATT, CDR2 SNEGSKA, per germline (reference sequence). The V gene lost 4 bases and the J gene lost 3 bases, with 21 bases spanning the gap. This CDR3 has 16 residues. These data come from a study of response to subunit inactivated influenza vaccine. The study's findings and limits: There was a suggestion from the authors that each seasonal influenza vaccination recruits few new T cells.

TCRdb ran MiXCR on the RT-PCR reads and lists one entry per CDR3 protein. The sample consists of over 650,000 distinct CDR3 sequences, under 20% of them appearing once. The chain combines TRBV20-1 with TRBJ2-5, with a possible D match to TRBD2 (6 bases). Sample: PBMCs from blood, taken 4 to 6 days after vaccination. The origin of this receptor is a man in his fifties who received an inactivated influenza vaccine. In DNA, the CDR3 is TGCAGTGCTAAACCAGCGGGTACAAGGGAAAAAGAGACCCAGTACTTC. Protein product: CSAKPAGTREKETQYF.